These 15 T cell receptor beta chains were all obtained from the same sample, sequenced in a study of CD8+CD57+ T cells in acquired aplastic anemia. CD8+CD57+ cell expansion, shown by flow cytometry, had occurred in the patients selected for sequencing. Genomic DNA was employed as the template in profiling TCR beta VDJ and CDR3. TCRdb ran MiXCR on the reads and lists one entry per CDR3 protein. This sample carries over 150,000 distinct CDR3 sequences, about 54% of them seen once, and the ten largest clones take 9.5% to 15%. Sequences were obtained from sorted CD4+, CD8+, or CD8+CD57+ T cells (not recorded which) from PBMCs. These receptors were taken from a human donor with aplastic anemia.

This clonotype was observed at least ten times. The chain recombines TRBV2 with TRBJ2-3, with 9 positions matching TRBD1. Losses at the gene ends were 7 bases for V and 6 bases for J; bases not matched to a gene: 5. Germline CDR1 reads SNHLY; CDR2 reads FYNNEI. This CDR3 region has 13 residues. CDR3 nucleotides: TGTGCCAGCATAGGACAGGGGCGGGATACGCAGTATTTT. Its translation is CASIGQGRDTQYF.

The CDR3: CASRRNQPQHF. The CDR3 nucleotides are TGTGCCAGCAGGAGGAATCAGCCCCAGCATTTT. V is TRBV2 and J is TRBJ1-5; D gene uncertain. Germline V gene sequence: CDR1 SNHLY, CDR2 FYNNEI. The CDR3 is made up of 11 amino acids. V was trimmed by 6 bases and J by 4 bases, leaving 4 bases between them. Looking up the rest from reference TRBV2 and TRBJ1-5 gives the full variable domain: EPEVTQTPSHQVTQMGQEVILRCVPISNHLYFYWYRQILGQKVEFLVSFYNNEISEKSEIFDDQFSVERPDGSNFTLKIRSTKLEDSAMYFCASRRNQPQHFGDGTRLSIL.

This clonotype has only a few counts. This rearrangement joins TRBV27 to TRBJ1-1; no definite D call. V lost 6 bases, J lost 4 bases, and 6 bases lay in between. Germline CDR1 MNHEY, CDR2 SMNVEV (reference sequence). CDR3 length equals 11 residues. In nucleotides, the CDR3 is TGTGCCAGCAGGACCAGCACTGAAGCTTTCTTT. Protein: CASRTSTEAFF.

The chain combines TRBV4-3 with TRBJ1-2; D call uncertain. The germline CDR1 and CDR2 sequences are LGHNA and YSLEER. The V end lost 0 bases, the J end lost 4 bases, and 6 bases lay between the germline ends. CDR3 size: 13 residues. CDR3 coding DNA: TGCGCCAGCAGCCAAGAAACAGCCTATGGCTACACCTTC. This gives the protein CASSQETAYGYTF.

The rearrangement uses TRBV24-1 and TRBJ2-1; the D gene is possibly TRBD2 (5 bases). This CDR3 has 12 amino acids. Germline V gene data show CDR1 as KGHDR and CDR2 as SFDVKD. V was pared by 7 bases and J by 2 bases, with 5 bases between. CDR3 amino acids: CATSGAYNEQFF. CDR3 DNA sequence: TGTGCCACCAGCGGGGCCTACAATGAGCAGTTCTTC.

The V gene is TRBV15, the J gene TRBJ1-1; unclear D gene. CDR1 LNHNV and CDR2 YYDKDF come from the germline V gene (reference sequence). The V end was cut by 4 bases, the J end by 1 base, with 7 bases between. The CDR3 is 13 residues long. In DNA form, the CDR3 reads TGTGCCACCAGCAAACAGCAGAACACTGAAGCTTTCTTT. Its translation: CATSKQQNTEAFF.

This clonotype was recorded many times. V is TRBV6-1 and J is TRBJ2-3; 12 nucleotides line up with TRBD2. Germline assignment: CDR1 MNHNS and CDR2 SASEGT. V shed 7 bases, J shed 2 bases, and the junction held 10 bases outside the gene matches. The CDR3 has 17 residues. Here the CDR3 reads CASKIGGLAGPTDTQYF. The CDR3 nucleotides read TGTGCCAGCAAGATTGGAGGACTAGCGGGGCCCACAGATACGCAGTATTTT.

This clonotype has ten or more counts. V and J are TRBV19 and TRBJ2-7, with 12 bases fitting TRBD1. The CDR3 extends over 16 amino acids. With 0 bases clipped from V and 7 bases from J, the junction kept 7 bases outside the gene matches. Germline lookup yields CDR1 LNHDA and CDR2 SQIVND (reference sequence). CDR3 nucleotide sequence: TGTGCCAGTAGTATAGATCGGGGACAGGGGGCGAGGGAGCAGTACTTC. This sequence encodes CASSIDRGQGAREQYF.

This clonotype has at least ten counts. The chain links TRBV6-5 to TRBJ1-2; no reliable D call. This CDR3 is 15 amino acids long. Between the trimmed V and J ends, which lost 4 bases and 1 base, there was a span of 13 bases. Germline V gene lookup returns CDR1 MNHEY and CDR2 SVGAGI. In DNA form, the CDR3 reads TGTGCCAGCAGTTCCACTCCCGGGGTTAACTATGGCTACACCTTC. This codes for CASSSTPGVNYGYTF.

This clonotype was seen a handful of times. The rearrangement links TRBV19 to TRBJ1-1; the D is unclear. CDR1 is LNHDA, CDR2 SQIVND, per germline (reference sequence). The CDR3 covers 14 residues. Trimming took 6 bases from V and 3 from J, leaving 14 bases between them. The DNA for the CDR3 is TGTGCCAGTAGGGCAATGCGTTCGGACACTGAAGCTTTCTTT. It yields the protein CASRAMRSDTEAFF. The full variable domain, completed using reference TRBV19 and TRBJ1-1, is DGGITQSPKYLFRKEGQNVTLSCEQNLNHDAMYWYRQDPGQGLRLIYYSQIVNDFQKGDIAEGYSVSREKKESFPLTVTSAQKNPTAFYLCASRAMRSDTEAFFGQGTRLTVV.

The CDR3 nucleotides read TGTGCCAGTAGTATCGGACAGGGGGTCGGCTACACCTTC. Residues: CASSIGQGVGYTF. The rearrangement uses TRBV19 and TRBJ1-2; TRBD1 matches 10 bases. The CDR3 extends over 13 amino acids. Trimming removed 3 bases from V and 8 bases from J; junction bases left unmatched: 3. The V gene's germline CDR1 is LNHDA and CDR2 SQIVND (reference sequence).

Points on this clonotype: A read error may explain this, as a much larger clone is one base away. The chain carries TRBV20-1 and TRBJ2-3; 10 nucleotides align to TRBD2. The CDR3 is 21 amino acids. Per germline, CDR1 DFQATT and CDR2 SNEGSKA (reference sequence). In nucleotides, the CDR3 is TGCAGTGCTAGAGATGGGAGCGGGGGGGCCGAACCGGTTGCACTCACAGATACGCAGTGTTTT. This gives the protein CSARDGSGGAEPVALTDTQCF.

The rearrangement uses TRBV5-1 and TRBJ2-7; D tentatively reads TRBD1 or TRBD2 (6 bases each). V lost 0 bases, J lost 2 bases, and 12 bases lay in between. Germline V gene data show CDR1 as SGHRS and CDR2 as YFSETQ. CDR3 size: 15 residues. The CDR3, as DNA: TGCGCCAGCAGCTTGGGAGGGGGGCGAACCTACGAGCAGTACTTC. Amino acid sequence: CASSLGGGRTYEQYF. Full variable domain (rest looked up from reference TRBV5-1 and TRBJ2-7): KAGVTQTPRYLIKTRGQQVTLSCSPISGHRSVSWYQQTPGQGLQFLFEYFSETQRNKGNFPGRFSGRQFSNSRSEMNVSTLELGDSALYLCASSLGGGRTYEQYFGPGTRLTVT.

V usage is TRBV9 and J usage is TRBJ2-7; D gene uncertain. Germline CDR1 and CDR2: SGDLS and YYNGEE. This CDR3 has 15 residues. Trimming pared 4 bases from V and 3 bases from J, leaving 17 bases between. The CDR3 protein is CASSPLGLNNYEQYF. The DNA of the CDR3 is TGTGCCAGCAGCCCCTTAGGGTTAAACAACTACGAGCAGTACTTC.

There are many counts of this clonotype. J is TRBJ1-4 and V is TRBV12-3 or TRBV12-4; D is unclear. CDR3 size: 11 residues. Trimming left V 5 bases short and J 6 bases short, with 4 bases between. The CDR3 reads CASSKHEKLFF. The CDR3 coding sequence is TGTGCCAGCAGTAAACATGAAAAACTGTTTTTT.